What follows are 6 T cell receptor beta chains derived from one specimen sequenced in a study of CD8+CD57+ T cells in acquired aplastic anemia. CDR3 and TCR beta VDJ profiling relied on genomic DNA as the template. TCRdb itself ran the reads through MiXCR, one entry per CDR3 protein. The sample has more than 100,000 distinct CDR3 sequences, around 46% seen once. The sample comprised sorted CD4+, CD8+, or CD8+CD57+ T cells (not recorded which) from PBMCs. The receptors originated from a human donor in good health, serving as a control.

V is TRBV20-1 and J is TRBJ2-3; D gene unclear. CDR3 length: 14 residues. V lost 5 bases, J lost 2 bases, and 14 bases lay in between. The V gene's germline CDR1 is DFQATT and CDR2 SNEGSKA (reference sequence). The CDR3 nucleotides are TGCAGTGCTGGGCCGACAATATACACAGATACGCAGTATTTT. It specifies CSAGPTIYTDTQYF.

The chain carries TRBV9 and TRBJ1-5, with D possibly being TRBD1 (5 bases). The CDR3 is 15 amino acids. V was pared by 0 bases and J by 4 bases, with 11 bases between. Per the germline V gene, CDR1 is SGDLS and CDR2 is YYNGEE. In nucleotides, the CDR3 is TGTGCCAGCAGCGTAGGAGGGGCGGCAAATCAGCCCCAGCATTTT. Translating gives CASSVGGAANQPQHF.

At least ten counts were recorded for this clonotype. A read error may produce the germline difference seen at one junction end. V and J are TRBV6-1 and TRBJ2-5; possibly TRBD1 or TRBD2 for D (6 bases each). The length of the CDR3 is 16 residues. Germline lookup yields CDR1 MNHNS and CDR2 SASEGT. The CDR3 spells CASREGGTMPQETQYF. CDR3 in DNA: TGTGCCAGCAGAGAAGGCGGGACAATGCCACAAGAGACCCAGTACTTC.

This clonotype was found a few times. The V and J genes are TRBV25-1 and TRBJ2-7, with D perhaps matching TRBD1 (5 bases). The V and J ends lost 7 bases and 0 bases respectively, with 19 bases between them. Germline V gives CDR1 MGHDK, CDR2 SYGVNS. The CDR3 totals 16 residues. This chain's CDR3 is CASIIGAASPSYEQYF. The CDR3 bases are TGTGCCAGCATTATAGGGGCAGCATCGCCCTCCTACGAGCAGTACTTC.

The chain recombines TRBV7-8 with TRBJ2-1, with a weak D call TRBD2 (6 bases). V was trimmed by 9 bases and J by 0 bases, leaving 15 bases between them. The germline gives CDR1 SGHVS, CDR2 FQNEAQ. This CDR3 is 15 amino acids long. The CDR3 loop is CASSMGGSSYNEQFF. Here the CDR3 DNA reads TGTGCCAGTAGCATGGGGGGAAGCTCCTACAATGAGCAGTTCTTC.

This clonotype showed up many times. The V gene is TRBV20-1, the J gene TRBJ1-5; D uncertain. This CDR3 is 15 amino acids long. The V and J ends lost 6 bases and 0 bases respectively, with 15 bases between them. CDR1 and CDR2 (germline): DFQATT, SNEGSKA (reference sequence). The CDR3 DNA sequence: TGCAGTGCCCTGAACCCGAGTTATAGCAATCAGCCCCAGCATTTT. The encoded protein is CSALNPSYSNQPQHF.